This TCR beta chain appears in the sequencing data of a study of OX40 agonist ivuxolimab in advanced cancers. Study overall: Participants, 75% to 85% male, averaged roughly 60 years of age, ranging from about 23 to 90.

Per the germline V gene, CDR1 is SEHNR and CDR2 is FQNEAQ (reference sequence). The CDR3 has 14 amino acids. V lost 0 bases to trimming and J lost 6 bases; unmatched junction nucleotides: 4. Assay used: immunoSEQ multiplex PCR; TCRdb lists only in-frame clones, some missing. The repertoire holds 90,000 to 120,000 clones, with around 93% as singletons. This clone was seen just once. The origin of this receptor is an adult with an advanced solid tumor such as melanoma, head and neck, liver or kidney cancer. V is TRBV7-9 and J is TRBJ1-1, with 7 bases lining up with TRBD1. This specimen was CD4+ or CD8+ T cells sorted from blood, taken in a trial of the OX40 agonist ivuxolimab. The CDR3 spells CASSLAGGGAEAFF. CDR3 DNA sequence: TGTGCCAGCAGCTTAGCTGGAGGGGGCGCTGAAGCTTTCTTT.